The 32 T cell receptor beta chains below come from one sample, sequenced in a study of blood T cell repertoires in COVID-19. Produced via immunoSEQ multiplex PCR; TCRdb's table is partial and in-frame only. The sample lists 20,000 to 25,000 clones; 73% were seen once. The material sequenced was peripheral blood. These receptor sequences come from a human donor in a cohort sampled during active or convalescent COVID-19.

The chain links TRBV30 to TRBJ1-2; 7 nucleotides line up with TRBD1. Germline CDR1 GTSNPN, CDR2 SVGIG (reference sequence). The V gene end was trimmed by 1 base and the J gene end by 3 bases; junction bases not matched to a gene: 2. The CDR3 is 13 amino acids. The CDR3 is CAWSATGDYGYTF. The CDR3 bases are TGTGCCTGGAGTGCCACAGGGGACTATGGCTACACCTTC. The whole variable domain, remainder taken from reference TRBV30 and TRBJ1-2, is SQTIHQWPATLVQPVGSPLSLECTVEGTSNPNLYWYRQAAGRGLQLLFYSVGIGQISSEVPQNLSASRPQDRQFILSSKKLLLSDSGFYLCAWSATGDYGYTFGSGTRLTVV.

The chain employs TRBV19 and TRBJ1-1; no clear D. Germline lookup yields CDR1 LNHDA and CDR2 SQIVND (reference sequence). Trimming cost V 8 bases and J 0 bases, with 13 bases left between them. This CDR3 comprises 14 residues. The CDR3 loop is CASSWEGLNTEAFF. DNA for the CDR3: TGTGCCAGTTCGTGGGAGGGCTTGAACACTGAAGCTTTCTTT. Full variable domain (outside the CDR3, taken from reference TRBV19 and TRBJ1-1): DGGITQSPKYLFRKEGQNVTLSCEQNLNHDAMYWYRQDPGQGLRLIYYSQIVNDFQKGDIAEGYSVSREKKESFPLTVTSAQKNPTAFYLCASSWEGLNTEAFFGQGTRLTVV.

V usage is TRBV19 and J usage is TRBJ2-5; D may be TRBD2 (6 bases). CDR3 length: 13 amino acids. Trimming took 4 bases from V and 4 from J, leaving 10 bases between them. From germline, CDR1 is LNHDA and CDR2 SQIVND (reference sequence). The CDR3, as DNA: TGTGCCAGTAGTACCGGGGGAGCAGAGACCCAGTACTTC. Protein: CASSTGGAETQYF.

The rearrangement uses TRBV7-8 and TRBJ1-5; 8 bases are shared with TRBD1. Germline lookup yields CDR1 SGHVS and CDR2 FQNEAQ. Trimming at V came to 8 bases and at J to 2 bases, leaving 11 bases not matched to a gene. This CDR3 comprises 16 residues. In DNA, the CDR3 is TGTGCCAGCGGCAGGGGGCCCCCCTTGGGCAATCAGCCCCAGCATTTT. Amino acids: CASGRGPPLGNQPQHF.

This clone was picked up a small number of times. The chain is built from TRBV5-5 and TRBJ1-6; tentatively, D is TRBD1 (5 bases). Germline CDR1 and CDR2: SGHKS and YYEKEE (reference sequence). The CDR3 spans 17 residues. V lost 4 bases and J lost 7, with 21 bases in between. The CDR3 protein is CASSPELAAGRNSPLHF. The DNA of the CDR3 is TGTGCCAGCAGCCCCGAGTTGGCTGCGGGACGGAATTCACCCCTCCACTTT.

The genes are TRBV2 and TRBJ1-2, with 7 positions matching TRBD1. The CDR3 length is 11 residues. CDR1 and CDR2 (germline): SNHLY, FYNNEI. The ends lost 8 bases at V and 3 bases at J; junction bases unmatched: 0. The CDR3 sequence is CASGTDYGYTF. The CDR3 region has the DNA TGTGCCAGCGGGACAGACTATGGCTACACCTTC.

This clone appeared a few times. CDR3 in DNA: TGTGCCAGCAGCCCTAGCGGGAGCTACGAGCAGTACTTC. Its translation: CASSPSGSYEQYF. The chain couples TRBV7-3 to TRBJ2-7, with 10 nucleotides matching TRBD2. Germline trimming cut 5 bases from V and 3 bases from J; bases unmatched to any gene: 1. This CDR3 comprises 13 residues. Per germline, CDR1 SGHTA and CDR2 FQGTGA.

The V gene is TRBV5-1, the J gene TRBJ2-2; D perhaps matches TRBD1 (5 bases). The ends were cut back, 0 bases at V and 4 bases at J, with 10 bases in the middle. The CDR3 length is 15 residues. Germline V lookup: CDR1 SGHRS, CDR2 YFSETQ. The CDR3 DNA reads as TGCGCCAGCAGCTTGGAAGCCAGGGTCACCGGGGAGCTGTTTTTT. Protein sequence: CASSLEARVTGELFF.

V and J are TRBV6-5 and TRBJ1-2; a weak D match, TRBD1 (5 bases). Per the germline V gene, CDR1 is MNHEY and CDR2 is SVGAGI. V was shortened by 10 bases and J by 14 bases, with 17 bases between the two germline ends. The CDR3 runs 10 residues. The CDR3 is CATGGAAKTF. CDR3 nucleotides: TGTGCCACTGGAGGGGCAGCAAAGACCTTC.

The gene calls are TRBV9 and TRBJ1-6; 7 nucleotides match TRBD1. Unmatched junction bases numbered 6, after V lost 5 bases and J lost 7 bases. Looked up from germline, CDR1 is SGDLS and CDR2 is YYNGEE. This CDR3 contains 14 residues. DNA for the CDR3: TGTGCCAGCAGTGGGGGACAGCCCAATTCACCCCTCCACTTT. Translating it yields CASSGGQPNSPLHF. Combining the CDR3 with reference TRBV9 and TRBJ1-6 gives the whole variable domain DSGVTQTPKHLITATGQRVTLRCSPRSGDLSVYWYQQSLDQGLQFLIQYYNGEERAKGNILERFSAQQFPDLHSELNLSSLELGDSALYFCASSGGQPNSPLHFGNGTRLTVT.

The V call is TRBV27, the J call TRBJ1-4, with 11 nucleotides matching TRBD1. The CDR3 totals 16 residues. Losses at the gene ends were 7 bases for V and 7 bases for J; bases not matched to a gene: 11. Germline V lookup: CDR1 MNHEY, CDR2 SMNVEV (reference sequence). The CDR3 is CASKKDRGPDREKLFF. Here the CDR3 DNA reads TGTGCCAGCAAAAAGGACAGGGGGCCGGATCGTGAAAAACTGTTTTTT.

This chain uses TRBV13 with TRBJ2-5, with TRBD2 matching 8 bases. The J segment lost 5 bases and the V segment lost 5 bases, leaving 7 bases of the junction unmatched. In germline, CDR1 is PRHDT, CDR2 FYEKMQ (reference sequence). This CDR3 region has 14 residues. CDR3 loop: CASSQREQVETQYF. The CDR3 coding sequence is TGTGCCAGCAGCCAGCGGGAGCAGGTGGAGACCCAGTACTTC.

This clone turned up a few times. The rearrangement uses TRBV5-1 and TRBJ2-1; a weak D match, TRBD2 (5 bases). There are 13 residues in the CDR3. Trimming stripped 3 bases from V and 6 bases from J, with 10 bases between. Germline V lookup: CDR1 SGHRS, CDR2 YFSETQ. This CDR3 reads CASSSGLINEQFF. In nucleotides, the CDR3 is TGCGCCAGCAGCTCCGGACTTATCAATGAGCAGTTCTTC. Drawing the rest from reference TRBV5-1 and TRBJ2-1, the complete variable domain is KAGVTQTPRYLIKTRGQQVTLSCSPISGHRSVSWYQQTPGQGLQFLFEYFSETQRNKGNFPGRFSGRQFSNSRSEMNVSTLELGDSALYLCASSSGLINEQFFGPGTRLTVL.

The gene calls are TRBV4-1 and TRBJ1-2; maybe TRBD1 (5 bases). The CDR3 has 11 residues. Germline V CDR1 and CDR2: MGHRA, YSYEKL. The V end lost 3 bases, the J end lost 13 bases, and 12 bases lay between the germline ends. CDR3 protein: CASSQGGRGTF. The DNA of the CDR3 is TGCGCCAGCAGCCAGGGGGGTCGCGGCACCTTC.

The rearrangement joins TRBV5-1 to TRBJ1-4; 7 nucleotides agree with TRBD1. The ends lost 0 bases at V and 1 base at J; junction bases unmatched: 3. This CDR3 is 16 amino acids long. Per germline, CDR1 SGHRS and CDR2 YFSETQ. CDR3 in DNA: TGCGCCAGCAGCTTGGGCCAGGGGGTAACTAATGAAAAACTGTTTTTT. Encoded protein: CASSLGQGVTNEKLFF.

This chain links TRBV29-1 with TRBJ2-1, with TRBD2 matching over 13 bases. V was pared by 5 bases and J by 7 bases, with 8 bases of the junction left unmatched. Germline V gene data show CDR1 as SQVTM and CDR2 as ANQGSEA. CDR3 size: 15 residues. The CDR3 DNA is TGCAGCGTTCTACTAGCGGGAGGGCCGGGGAATGAGCAGTTCTTC. Its protein is CSVLLAGGPGNEQFF.

This clone showed up just a few times. Written as DNA, the CDR3 is TGCGCCAGCACCCCTAGAGGCGGAGACACTGAAGCTTTCTTT. Residues: CASTPRGGDTEAFF. The rearrangement joins TRBV5-1 to TRBJ1-1; D remains ambiguous. This CDR3 is built from 14 residues. Trimming cost V 6 bases and J 3 bases, with 15 bases left between them. CDR1 and CDR2 from the germline V gene are SGHRS and YFSETQ.

The chain recombines TRBV6-5 with TRBJ2-2, with 9 positions matching TRBD1. The CDR3 is 14 residues long. The V and J ends lost 4 bases and 3 bases, in that order; junction bases with no gene match: 0. CDR1 is MNHEY and CDR2 is SVGAGI in the germline V gene. The CDR3 protein is CASSWTGDTGELFF. CDR3 nucleotides: TGTGCCAGCAGTTGGACAGGGGACACCGGGGAGCTGTTTTTT.

The V and J genes are TRBV5-4 and TRBJ2-5; TRBD1 agrees at 9 bases. CDR1 is SGHNT, CDR2 YYREEE, per germline (reference sequence). CDR3 length equals 15 residues. The V and J ends lost 5 bases and 2 bases, in that order; junction bases with no gene match: 7. CDR3 amino acids: CASSSTGGPQETQYF. DNA of the CDR3: TGTGCCAGCAGTAGTACAGGGGGCCCTCAAGAGACCCAGTACTTC.

The J gene is TRBJ2-1, the V gene TRBV11-2; D may be TRBD2 (6 bases). Germline V gene data show CDR1 as SGHAT and CDR2 as FQNNGV. The CDR3 has 15 residues. Trimming removed 0 bases from V and 7 bases from J, with 13 bases in between. This CDR3 reads CASSLEGRSWNEQFF. CDR3 in DNA: TGTGCCAGCAGCTTAGAGGGGAGGTCATGGAATGAGCAGTTCTTC. The whole variable domain, remainder taken from reference TRBV11-2 and TRBJ2-1, is EAGVAQSPRYKIIEKRQSVAFWCNPISGHATLYWYQQILGQGPKLLIQFQNNGVVDDSQLPKDRFSAERLKGVDSTLKIQPAKLEDSAVYLCASSLEGRSWNEQFFGPGTRLTVL.

This clone was seen a single time. The chain combines TRBV7-2 with TRBJ2-5; 8 bases agree with TRBD1. Germline assignment: CDR1 SGHTA and CDR2 FQGNSA. Germline trimming cut 4 bases from V and 8 bases from J; bases unmatched to any gene: 12. This CDR3 is 15 amino acids long. This chain's CDR3 is CASSSPPGQGGTQYF. DNA for the CDR3: TGTGCCAGCAGCTCCCCCCCCGGACAGGGAGGCACCCAGTACTTC. Complete variable domain (other parts from reference TRBV7-2 and TRBJ2-5): GAGVSQSPSNKVTEKGKDVELRCDPISGHTALYWYRQSLGQGLEFLIYFQGNSAPDKSGLPSDRFSAERTGGSVSTLTIQRTQQEDSAVYLCASSSPPGQGGTQYFGPGTRLLVL.

The V call is TRBV19, the J call TRBJ1-5; weak D call: TRBD1 (6 bases). V lost 2 bases, J lost 7 bases, and 12 bases lay in between. From germline, CDR1 is LNHDA and CDR2 SQIVND (reference sequence). The CDR3 runs 14 residues. The CDR3 coding sequence is TGTGCCAGTAGTATACAGGGGTCCCTACAGCCCCAGCATTTT. Translation gives CASSIQGSLQPQHF.

The V gene is TRBV28, the J gene TRBJ2-7; 7 bases are shared with TRBD1. Germline values: CDR1 MDHEN, CDR2 SYDVKM. The trim removed 4 bases at V and 5 bases at J, leaving 14 bases unmatched. This CDR3 comprises 16 residues. The CDR3 region is CASSSRPTGVPHEQYF. CDR3 coding DNA: TGTGCCAGCAGTTCCCGGCCAACAGGGGTTCCCCACGAGCAGTACTTC.

Turning to this clone: This specimen includes other DNA sequences encoding the same CDR3. The chain is built from TRBV7-3 and TRBJ2-2, with 7 nucleotides matching TRBD1. CDR3 length equals 15 residues. J lost 0 bases, V lost 5 bases, and 3 bases had no gene match. Germline CDR1 and CDR2: SGHTA and FQGTGA. DNA of the CDR3: TGTGCCAGCAGCCCGACAGGGACGAACACCGGGGAGCTGTTTTTT. This gives the protein CASSPTGTNTGELFF.

The V call is TRBV12-5, the J call TRBJ1-3, with D unclear. Between the trimmed V and J ends, which lost 9 bases and 0 bases, there was a span of 12 bases. CDR1 and CDR2 from the germline V gene are LGHNT and FRNRAP. This CDR3 region has 14 residues. CDR3 bases: TGTGCTAGCATGGAGAGTAGCTCTGGAAACACCATATATTTT. The encoded protein is CASMESSSGNTIYF.

CDR3 residues: CASRGTSGASEQYV. In DNA form, the CDR3 reads TGCGCCAGCAGGGGGACTAGCGGGGCTTCCGAGCAGTACGTC. The chain carries TRBV10-2 and TRBJ2-7, with TRBD2 matching over 13 bases. The CDR3 spans 14 residues. V was pared by 6 bases and J by 6 bases, with 5 bases of the junction left unmatched. The germline V gene encodes CDR1 WSHSY and CDR2 SAAADI.

The chain couples TRBV28 to TRBJ2-5; maybe TRBD1 (5 bases). Germline V gives CDR1 MDHEN, CDR2 SYDVKM. This CDR3 region has 15 residues. Trimming removed 5 bases at V and 4 bases at J, with 17 bases between. Here the CDR3 reads CASSGPGQGRETQYF. In nucleotides, the CDR3 is TGTGCCAGCAGTGGGCCGGGCCAGGGAAGAGAGACCCAGTACTTC.

The rearrangement uses TRBV11-2 and TRBJ2-2, with 10 nucleotides matching TRBD1. CDR1 SGHAT and CDR2 FQNNGV come from the germline V gene. This CDR3 contains 19 residues. The trim removed 2 bases at V and 2 bases at J, leaving 11 bases unmatched. The DNA for the CDR3 is TGTGCCAGCAGCTTACGACAGGGGGCGTCAGCGGGCAACACCGGGGAGCTGTTTTTT. This gives the protein CASSLRQGASAGNTGELFF. Full variable domain (missing parts from reference TRBV11-2 and TRBJ2-2): EAGVAQSPRYKIIEKRQSVAFWCNPISGHATLYWYQQILGQGPKLLIQFQNNGVVDDSQLPKDRFSAERLKGVDSTLKIQPAKLEDSAVYLCASSLRQGASAGNTGELFFGEGSRLTVL.

The V gene is TRBV18, the J gene TRBJ1-3, with D possibly being TRBD1 (6 bases). V lost 2 bases and J 0 bases, leaving 14 bases between the germline ends. Germline V gene lookup returns CDR1 KGHSH and CDR2 LQKENI. The CDR3 length is 17 residues. The CDR3 nucleotides are TGTGCCAGCTCACCAAAATTTCAGGGGAACTCTGGAAACACCATATATTTT. As protein: CASSPKFQGNSGNTIYF.

The gene calls are TRBV30 and TRBJ2-1; D uncertain. The CDR3 is made up of 11 amino acids. Germline V gene data show CDR1 as GTSNPN and CDR2 as SVGIG (reference sequence). The V end lost 2 bases, the J end lost 4 bases, and 3 bases lay between the germline ends. The CDR3: CAWSPYNEQFF. CDR3 nucleotide sequence: TGTGCCTGGAGTCCTTACAATGAGCAGTTCTTC.

The CDR3 DNA reads as TGTGCCAGCAGCTTAGAGGGCGGGAGAAACACCGGGGAGCTGTTTTTT. Translated: CASSLEGGRNTGELFF. This chain joins TRBV11-3 and TRBJ2-2; 7 nucleotides agree with TRBD2. The V segment lost 0 bases and the J segment 2 bases; nucleotides outside the gene matches: 3. The CDR3 is made up of 16 amino acids. Germline V gene sequence: CDR1 SGHNT, CDR2 YENEEA.

V usage is TRBV11-2 and J usage is TRBJ2-1; a weak D match, TRBD2 (5 bases). This CDR3 is 16 amino acids long. Germline V lookup: CDR1 SGHAT, CDR2 FQNNGV. Trimming stripped 1 base from V and 7 bases from J, with 17 bases between. The CDR3 protein is CASSLVSSSGLNEQFF. For the CDR3, the DNA is TGTGCCAGCAGCTTAGTTTCTAGCAGTGGGTTGAATGAGCAGTTCTTC.